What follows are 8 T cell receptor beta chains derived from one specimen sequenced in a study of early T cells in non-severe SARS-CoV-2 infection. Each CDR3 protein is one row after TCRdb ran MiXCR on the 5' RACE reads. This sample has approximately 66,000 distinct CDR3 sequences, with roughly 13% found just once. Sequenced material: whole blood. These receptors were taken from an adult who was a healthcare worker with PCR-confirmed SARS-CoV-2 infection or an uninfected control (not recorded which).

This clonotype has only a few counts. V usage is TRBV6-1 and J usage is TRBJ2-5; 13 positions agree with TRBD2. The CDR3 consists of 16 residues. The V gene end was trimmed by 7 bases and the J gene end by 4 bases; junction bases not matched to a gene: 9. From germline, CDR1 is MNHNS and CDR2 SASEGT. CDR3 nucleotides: TGTGCCAGCAAGACGGGGACTAGCGGGGTTCTAGAGACCCAGTACTTC. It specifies CASKTGTSGVLETQYF.

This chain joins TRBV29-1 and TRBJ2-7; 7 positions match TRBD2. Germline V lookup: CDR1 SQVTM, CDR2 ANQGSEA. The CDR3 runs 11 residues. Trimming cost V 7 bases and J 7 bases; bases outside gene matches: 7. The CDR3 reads CSASREGEQYF. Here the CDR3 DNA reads TGCAGCGCTAGTAGGGAGGGAGAGCAGTACTTC.

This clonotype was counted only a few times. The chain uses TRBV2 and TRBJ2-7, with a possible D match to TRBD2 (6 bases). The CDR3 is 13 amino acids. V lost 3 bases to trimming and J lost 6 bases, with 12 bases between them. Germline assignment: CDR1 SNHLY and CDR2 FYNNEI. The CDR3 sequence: CASSEEGMGEQYF. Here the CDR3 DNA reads TGTGCCAGCAGTGAGGAGGGGATGGGCGAGCAGTACTTC.

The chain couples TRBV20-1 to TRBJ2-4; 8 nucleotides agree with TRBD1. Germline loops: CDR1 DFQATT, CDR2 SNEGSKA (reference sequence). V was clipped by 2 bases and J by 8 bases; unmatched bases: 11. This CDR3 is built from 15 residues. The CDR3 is CSARPYRGSSYIQYF. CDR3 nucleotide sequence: TGCAGTGCTAGACCCTACAGGGGGAGTAGCTACATTCAGTACTTC.

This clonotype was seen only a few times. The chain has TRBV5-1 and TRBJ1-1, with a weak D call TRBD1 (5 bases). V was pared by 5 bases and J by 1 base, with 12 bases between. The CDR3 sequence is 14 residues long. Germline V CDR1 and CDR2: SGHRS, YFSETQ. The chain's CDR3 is CASSRDARNTEAFF. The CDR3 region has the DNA TGCGCCAGCAGTAGGGACGCACGGAACACTGAAGCTTTCTTT.

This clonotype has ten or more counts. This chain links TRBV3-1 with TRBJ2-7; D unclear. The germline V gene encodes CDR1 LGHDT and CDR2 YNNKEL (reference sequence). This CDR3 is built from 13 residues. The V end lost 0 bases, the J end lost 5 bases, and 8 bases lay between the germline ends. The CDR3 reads CASSQDTFHEQYF. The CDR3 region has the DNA TGTGCCAGCAGCCAAGATACGTTCCACGAGCAGTACTTC.

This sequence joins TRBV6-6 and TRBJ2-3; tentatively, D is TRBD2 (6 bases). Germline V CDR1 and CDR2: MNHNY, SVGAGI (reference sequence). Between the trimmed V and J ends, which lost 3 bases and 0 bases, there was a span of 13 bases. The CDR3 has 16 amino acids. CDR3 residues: CASSYFPRGSTDTQYF. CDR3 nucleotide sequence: TGTGCCAGCAGTTATTTTCCGCGGGGAAGCACAGATACGCAGTATTTT.

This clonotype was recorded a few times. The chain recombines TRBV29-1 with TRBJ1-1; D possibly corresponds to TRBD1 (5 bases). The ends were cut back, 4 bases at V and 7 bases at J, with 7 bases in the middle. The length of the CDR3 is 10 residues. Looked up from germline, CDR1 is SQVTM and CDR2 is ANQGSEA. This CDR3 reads CSVGDGEAFF. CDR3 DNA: TGCAGCGTTGGGGACGGTGAAGCTTTCTTT.